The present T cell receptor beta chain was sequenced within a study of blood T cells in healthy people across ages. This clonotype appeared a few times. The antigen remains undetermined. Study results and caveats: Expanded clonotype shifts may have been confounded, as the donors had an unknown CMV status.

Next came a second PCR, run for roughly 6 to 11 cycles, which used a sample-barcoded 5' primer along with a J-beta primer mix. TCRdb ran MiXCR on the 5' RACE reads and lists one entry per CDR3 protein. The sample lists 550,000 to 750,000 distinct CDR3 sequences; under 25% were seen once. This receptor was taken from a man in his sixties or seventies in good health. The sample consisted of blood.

The CDR3 DNA follows: TGTGCCAGCAGTTTTGGGGAGGGCTCCTACAATGAGCAGTTCTTC. Its protein product is CASSFGEGSYNEQFF. The V and J genes are TRBV27 and TRBJ2-1, with 7 positions matching TRBD2. After removal of 3 bases from V and 0 bases from J, the junction contained 2 bases not matched to a gene. The CDR3 totals 15 residues. Germline assignment: CDR1 MNHEY and CDR2 SMNVEV (reference sequence).